This passage covers 10 T cell receptor beta chains from one sample sequenced in a study of OX40 agonist ivuxolimab in advanced cancers. The repertoire was sequenced with immunoSEQ multiplex PCR; TCRdb's copy has only in-frame clones and lacks some. Of 70,000 to 85,000 clones in the sample, about 86% were seen once. The specimen was CD4+ or CD8+ T cells sorted from blood, collected in a trial of the OX40 agonist ivuxolimab. Source of these receptors: an adult with an advanced solid tumor such as melanoma, head and neck, liver or kidney cancer.

The chain is built from TRBV7-2 and TRBJ1-5, with D uncertain. The CDR3 is 14 residues long. CDR1 SGHTA and CDR2 FQGNSA come from the germline V gene. Trimming removed 2 bases at V and 7 bases at J, with 12 bases between. CDR3 in amino acids: CASSLQGSGQPQHF. DNA for the CDR3: TGTGCCAGCAGCTTACAAGGGTCGGGACAGCCCCAGCATTTT.

The V gene is TRBV28, the J gene TRBJ2-7; unclear D gene. Per the germline V gene, CDR1 is MDHEN and CDR2 is SYDVKM. The CDR3 loop spans 11 amino acids. V dropped 6 bases and J dropped 4 bases, with 7 bases sitting between them. As DNA, the CDR3 is TGTGCCAGCAGCCCCTTATACGAGCAGTACTTC. It specifies CASSPLYEQYF.

V and J are TRBV6-5 and TRBJ1-4; TRBD1 matches 7 bases. The length of the CDR3 is 15 residues. Losses at the gene ends were 6 bases for V and 5 bases for J; bases not matched to a gene: 9. Germline CDR1 and CDR2: MNHEY and SVGAGI. DNA for the CDR3: TGTGCCAGCAGGGCAGGGGGGAGACGGAATGAAAAACTGTTTTTT. This translates into CASRAGGRRNEKLFF.

This chain uses TRBV4-1 with TRBJ1-1; tentatively, D is TRBD1 (5 bases). This CDR3 region has 13 residues. Germline V CDR1 and CDR2: MGHRA, YSYEKL. Trimming pared 4 bases from V and 1 base from J, leaving 7 bases between. In DNA form, the CDR3 reads TGCGCCAGCAGCCGCAGGGAGAACACTGAAGCTTTCTTT. Translated, it gives CASSRRENTEAFF.

The chain is built from TRBV5-4 and TRBJ1-3; a possible D gene is TRBD1 (5 bases). V lost 4 bases and J 4 bases, leaving 12 bases between the germline ends. The CDR3 contains 14 residues. Germline V gene data show CDR1 as SGHNT and CDR2 as YYREEE (reference sequence). As DNA, the CDR3 is TGTGCCAGCAGCCCCGACAGACGAGGAAACACCATATATTTT. The encoded protein is CASSPDRRGNTIYF.

The chain couples TRBV4-3 to TRBJ1-6, with 7 bases fitting TRBD1. V lost 2 bases to trimming and J lost 10 bases; unmatched junction nucleotides: 5. This CDR3 is built from 14 residues. Germline-derived CDR1 and CDR2 are LGHNA and YSLEER. In nucleotides, the CDR3 is TGCGCCAGCAGCCAAAACCAGGGGGGCTCACCCCTCCACTTT. Its protein product is CASSQNQGGSPLHF.

This chain uses TRBV5-4 with TRBJ2-5; maybe TRBD1 (5 bases). The CDR3 length is 12 residues. The germline V gene encodes CDR1 SGHNT and CDR2 YYREEE (reference sequence). V lost 6 bases and J lost 0, with 6 bases in between. CDR3 in amino acids: CASNRYQETQYF. CDR3 nucleotide sequence: TGTGCCAGCAACAGGTACCAAGAGACCCAGTACTTC.

The chain combines TRBV10-1 with TRBJ1-2, with no clear D. Trimming took off 5 bases at V and 8 bases at J, with 15 bases between the two ends. Germline CDR1 is WNHNN and CDR2 is SYGVQD (reference sequence). This CDR3 comprises 13 residues. CDR3 sequence (DNA): TGCGCCAGCAGTAGGTCCCGCGGCGGGGGCTACACCTTC. This encodes CASSRSRGGGYTF.

The chain employs TRBV10-3 and TRBJ2-5; TRBD1 matches at 9 bases. This CDR3 has 14 residues. The V and J ends lost 4 bases and 4 bases, in that order; junction bases with no gene match: 4. Germline values: CDR1 ENHRY, CDR2 SYGVKD. Written as DNA, the CDR3 is TGTGCCATCAGTGCGACAGGGGGTAGAGAGACCCAGTACTTC. It codes for CAISATGGRETQYF.

The chain employs TRBV4-1 and TRBJ2-5, with TRBD2 matching over 10 bases. The CDR3 sequence is 13 residues long. The V gene's germline CDR1 is MGHRA and CDR2 YSYEKL. J was trimmed by 5 bases and V by 8 bases; bases with no gene match: 5. The chain's CDR3 is CASSGLALETQYF. Written as DNA, the CDR3 is TGCGCCAGCTCGGGACTAGCGTTGGAGACCCAGTACTTC.